A selection of T cell receptor beta chains follows, all from one sample in a study of T cell repertoires in cytomegalovirus infection. Their cognate antigens are unknown. From the reads, TCRdb called clonotypes with MiXCR, one entry per CDR3 protein. The sample consists of 650,000 to 850,000 distinct CDR3 sequences, roughly 29% of them appearing once. Sequenced material: cultured CD8+ T cells from PBMCs, taken from culture after CMV antigen stimulation. The origin of the receptors is a human donor in good health (CMV status not recorded). Some clones in this sample may be carry-over from other donors' samples. Both conserved end residues are part of each CDR3. The D gene is left open where the match is weak. A clone size is listed for some rows: how often the clone was seen (once, few, many), or a class if it is expanded.

V gene: TRBV4-1; D gene: -; CDR3 length: 14; J gene: TRBJ1-1; clone size: few; CDR3 DNA: TGCGCCAGCAGCCAACTTGGGACAACCACTGAAGCTTTCTTT; CDR3 protein: CASSQLGTTTEAFF
V gene: TRBV9; D gene: -; CDR3 length: 13; J gene: TRBJ2-2; clone size: -; CDR3 DNA: TGTTCCAGCAAAAGGGGAGACACCGGGGAGCTGTTTTTT; CDR3 protein: CSSKRGDTGELFF
V gene: TRBV4-3; D gene: -; CDR3 length: 15; J gene: TRBJ1-2; clone size: few; CDR3 DNA: TGCGCCAGCAGCCTTGATACCGGACTGGACTATGGCTACACCTTC; CDR3 protein: CASSLDTGLDYGYTF
V gene: TRBV5-1; D gene: -; CDR3 length: 15; J gene: TRBJ2-3; clone size: once; CDR3 DNA: TGCGCCAGCAGCTTGGTTACGGGACCGGACGATACGCAGTATTTT; CDR3 protein: CASSLVTGPDDTQYF
V gene: TRBV7-9; D gene: TRBD2; CDR3 length: 15; J gene: TRBJ2-2; clone size: few; CDR3 DNA: TGTGCCAGCAGCTGGGGACTAGCTCCCACCGGGGAGCTGTTTTTT; CDR3 protein: CASSWGLAPTGELFF
V gene: TRBV6-2/TRBV6-3; D gene: -; CDR3 length: 14; J gene: TRBJ1-6; clone size: -; CDR3 DNA: TGTGCCAGCAGTTACGGGAGCTTCAATTCACCCCTCCACTTT; CDR3 protein: CASSYGSFNSPLHF
V gene: TRBV20-1; D gene: TRBD1; CDR3 length: 12; J gene: TRBJ2-5; clone size: -; CDR3 DNA: TGCAGTGCCACCGACAGGGGAGAGACCCAGTACTTC; CDR3 protein: CSATDRGETQYF
V gene: TRBV29-1; D gene: -; CDR3 length: 15; J gene: TRBJ1-1; clone size: -; CDR3 DNA: TGCAGCGCTCAGGACGGGCTTGTACGGAACACTGAAGCTTTCTTT; CDR3 protein: CSAQDGLVRNTEAFF
V gene: TRBV6-2/TRBV6-3; D gene: -; CDR3 length: 17; J gene: TRBJ2-1; clone size: -; CDR3 DNA: TGTGCCAGCAGTTCGGCCCCGGGACAAGATTTCGGCAATGAGCAGTTCTTC; CDR3 protein: CASSSAPGQDFGNEQFF
V gene: TRBV6-2/TRBV6-3; D gene: -; CDR3 length: 13; J gene: TRBJ2-2; clone size: few; CDR3 DNA: TGTGCCAGTCGGACAGAGAACACCGGGGAGCTGTTTTTT; CDR3 protein: CASRTENTGELFF
V gene: TRBV27; D gene: TRBD1; CDR3 length: 15; J gene: TRBJ1-6; clone size: many; CDR3 DNA: TGTGCCAGCACCGGGGGGACAGCCTATAATTCACCCCTCCACTTT; CDR3 protein: CASTGGTAYNSPLHF
V gene: TRBV20-1; D gene: -; CDR3 length: 20; J gene: TRBJ1-2; clone size: few; CDR3 DNA: TGCAGTGCTAGAGGGAGGCAGGGGTATTTGGCTAACCTCGACCACTATGGCTACACCTTC; CDR3 protein: CSARGRQGYLANLDHYGYTF
V gene: TRBV23-1; D gene: TRBD1; CDR3 length: 19; J gene: TRBJ2-6; clone size: -; CDR3 DNA: TGCGCCAGCAGTCAGGGCCACCGACAGGGACGAGCTGGGGCCAACGTCCTGACTTTC; CDR3 protein: CASSQGHRQGRAGANVLTF
V gene: TRBV6-2/TRBV6-3; D gene: TRBD2; CDR3 length: 21; J gene: TRBJ2-2; clone size: -; CDR3 DNA: TGTGCCAGCAGTTACCCCACTAGCGGGGGGCCACCCGACTTGAACACCGGGGAGCTGTTTTTT; CDR3 protein: CASSYPTSGGPPDLNTGELFF
V gene: TRBV6-6; D gene: -; CDR3 length: 12; J gene: TRBJ1-2; clone size: -; CDR3 DNA: TGTGCCAGCACAGGTCTGGGGTATGGCTACACCTTC; CDR3 protein: CASTGLGYGYTF
V gene: TRBV24-1; D gene: -; CDR3 length: 15; J gene: TRBJ2-2; clone size: few; CDR3 DNA: TGTGCCACCAGTGGAAGGCAGCGAGACACCGGGGAGCTGTTTTTT; CDR3 protein: CATSGRQRDTGELFF
V gene: TRBV5-4; D gene: -; CDR3 length: 12; J gene: TRBJ2-7; clone size: -; CDR3 DNA: TGTGCCAGCAGCTTGCACGGCTACGAGCAGTACTTC; CDR3 protein: CASSLHGYEQYF
V gene: TRBV6-1; D gene: TRBD1; CDR3 length: 12; J gene: TRBJ1-4; clone size: few; CDR3 DNA: TGTGCCACCTGGGGAGGGGGCGGAAAACTGTTTTTT; CDR3 protein: CATWGGGGKLFF
V gene: TRBV19; D gene: TRBD1; CDR3 length: 17; J gene: TRBJ2-1; clone size: -; CDR3 DNA: TGTGCCAGTAGTATAGATCTATGGGACAGGGGTTACAATGAGCAGTTCTTC; CDR3 protein: CASSIDLWDRGYNEQFF
V gene: TRBV7-6; D gene: TRBD2; CDR3 length: 17; J gene: TRBJ2-4; clone size: few; CDR3 DNA: TGTGCCAGCAGCTTCGGGACTAGCGGGGTCAACAAAAACATTCAGTACTTC; CDR3 protein: CASSFGTSGVNKNIQYF
V gene: TRBV7-2; D gene: -; CDR3 length: 14; J gene: TRBJ1-5; clone size: -; CDR3 DNA: TGTGCCAGCAGCATAGGGGCGCGGGGTCAGCCCCAGCATTTT; CDR3 protein: CASSIGARGQPQHF
V gene: TRBV20-1; D gene: -; CDR3 length: 16; J gene: TRBJ1-4; clone size: few; CDR3 DNA: TGCAGTGCTAGAGATCCCGCTGATGCAACTAATGAAAAACTGTTTTTT; CDR3 protein: CSARDPADATNEKLFF
V gene: TRBV6-2/TRBV6-3; D gene: TRBD1; CDR3 length: 12; J gene: TRBJ1-1; clone size: -; CDR3 DNA: TGTGCCAGCAGTTACGACAGGGGCGAAGCTTTCTTT; CDR3 protein: CASSYDRGEAFF
V gene: TRBV27; D gene: TRBD2; CDR3 length: 16; J gene: TRBJ2-1; clone size: few; CDR3 DNA: TGTGCCAGCAGTTCCCTTTTTAGCGGGGGGCCAGGAGAGCAGTTCTTC; CDR3 protein: CASSSLFSGGPGEQFF
V gene: TRBV7-4; D gene: -; CDR3 length: 16; J gene: TRBJ2-7; clone size: -; CDR3 DNA: TGTGCCAGCAGCTTAGCGCCAGGGGACCTACCCTACGAGCAGTACTTC; CDR3 protein: CASSLAPGDLPYEQYF
V gene: TRBV5-5; D gene: -; CDR3 length: 16; J gene: TRBJ2-1; clone size: few; CDR3 DNA: TGTGCCAGCAGCCCCGATGGGGGGTCCGCGTACAATGAGCAGTTCTTC; CDR3 protein: CASSPDGGSAYNEQFF
V gene: TRBV9; D gene: -; CDR3 length: 15; J gene: TRBJ1-2; clone size: few; CDR3 DNA: TGTGCCAGCAGCGTTAGGCAGTCAGCTAACTATGGCTACACCTTC; CDR3 protein: CASSVRQSANYGYTF
V gene: TRBV6-6; D gene: TRBD2; CDR3 length: 15; J gene: TRBJ2-2; clone size: -; CDR3 DNA: TGTGCCAGCAGTCCCCCGAATAGCGGGGGGGCAGAGCTGTTTTTT; CDR3 protein: CASSPPNSGGAELFF
V gene: TRBV9; D gene: -; CDR3 length: 15; J gene: TRBJ1-1; clone size: -; CDR3 DNA: TGTGCCAGCAGCGTAGGGGCAGGGGTGAACACTGAAGCTTTCTTT; CDR3 protein: CASSVGAGVNTEAFF
V gene: TRBV12-5; D gene: TRBD2; CDR3 length: 17; J gene: TRBJ2-1; clone size: few; CDR3 DNA: TGTGCTAGTGGTTTGATACTAGCGGGAAGCTCCTACAATGAGCAGTTCTTC; CDR3 protein: CASGLILAGSSYNEQFF
V gene: TRBV11-2; D gene: -; CDR3 length: 16; J gene: TRBJ2-5; clone size: few; CDR3 DNA: TGTGCCAGCAGCTTAGTACCGCAGGGATTGTTAGAGACCCAGTACTTC; CDR3 protein: CASSLVPQGLLETQYF
V gene: TRBV12-3/TRBV12-4; D gene: -; CDR3 length: 14; J gene: TRBJ2-3; clone size: few; CDR3 DNA: TGTGCCAGCAGTTTATCCCTCGACCCAGATACGCAGTATTTT; CDR3 protein: CASSLSLDPDTQYF
V gene: TRBV4-1; D gene: -; CDR3 length: 17; J gene: TRBJ2-1; clone size: many; CDR3 DNA: TGCGCCAGCAGCCAGCCTGTCATAGGGGGGATTAACAATGAGCAGTTCTTC; CDR3 protein: CASSQPVIGGINNEQFF
V gene: TRBV10-3; D gene: -; CDR3 length: 17; J gene: TRBJ1-1; clone size: -; CDR3 DNA: TGTGCCATCAGTGAGGGTCTATACGGGGATATGAACACTGAAGCTTTCTTT; CDR3 protein: CAISEGLYGDMNTEAFF
V gene: TRBV2; D gene: -; CDR3 length: 14; J gene: TRBJ2-1; clone size: -; CDR3 DNA: TGTGCCAGCCCCCGGCATAGGGGATCCAATGAGCAGTTCTTC; CDR3 protein: CASPRHRGSNEQFF
V gene: TRBV27; D gene: -; CDR3 length: 14; J gene: TRBJ1-5; clone size: -; CDR3 DNA: TGTGCCAGCAGTTTGGATTCAGGGGATCAGCCCCAGCATTTT; CDR3 protein: CASSLDSGDQPQHF
V gene: TRBV7-4; D gene: TRBD2; CDR3 length: 15; J gene: TRBJ2-7; clone size: -; CDR3 DNA: TGTGCCAGCAGCGGGAGGGGTACAGATACCTACGAGCAGTACTTC; CDR3 protein: CASSGRGTDTYEQYF
V gene: TRBV27; D gene: -; CDR3 length: 14; J gene: TRBJ1-4; clone size: few; CDR3 DNA: TGTGCCAGCAGTTTCCGGGGGGATCGGGAAAAACTGTTTTTT; CDR3 protein: CASSFRGDREKLFF
V gene: TRBV20-1; D gene: -; CDR3 length: 16; J gene: TRBJ2-7; clone size: few; CDR3 DNA: TGCAGTGCTAGAGATCTCGAGAACCTCGGCGGCTACGAGCAGTACTTC; CDR3 protein: CSARDLENLGGYEQYF
V gene: TRBV7-8; D gene: -; CDR3 length: 15; J gene: TRBJ1-4; clone size: many; CDR3 DNA: TGTGCCAGCAGCTTAGAGGCGGGACGGCGGGAAAAACTGTTTTTT; CDR3 protein: CASSLEAGRREKLFF
V gene: TRBV14; D gene: -; CDR3 length: 13; J gene: TRBJ1-2; clone size: few; CDR3 DNA: TGTGCCAGCAGCCACCAGACGGCGATAGGCTACACCTTC; CDR3 protein: CASSHQTAIGYTF
V gene: TRBV4-3; D gene: -; CDR3 length: 15; J gene: TRBJ2-2; clone size: many; CDR3 DNA: TGCGCCAGCAGCCAAGACAGGGGTAACACCGGGGAGCTGTTTTTT; CDR3 protein: CASSQDRGNTGELFF
V gene: TRBV5-1; D gene: TRBD1; CDR3 length: 16; J gene: TRBJ2-1; clone size: few; CDR3 DNA: TGCGCCAGCAGCCACACAGACAGGGGCGTCGAAAATGAGCAGTTCTTC; CDR3 protein: CASSHTDRGVENEQFF
V gene: TRBV3-1; D gene: TRBD1; CDR3 length: 14; J gene: TRBJ2-3; clone size: -; CDR3 DNA: TGTGCCAGCAGCCAAGAGAGACAGGGAGATACGCAGTATTTT; CDR3 protein: CASSQERQGDTQYF
V gene: TRBV29-1; D gene: TRBD1; CDR3 length: 16; J gene: TRBJ2-7; clone size: -; CDR3 DNA: TGCAGCGTTGAAGCGGGGACAGGGAGAAAGGCCTACGAGCAGTACTTC; CDR3 protein: CSVEAGTGRKAYEQYF
V gene: TRBV12-3/TRBV12-4; D gene: -; CDR3 length: 12; J gene: TRBJ1-2; clone size: many; CDR3 DNA: TGTGCCAGCAGGTTAGGGGTAGAGGGCTACACCTTC; CDR3 protein: CASRLGVEGYTF
V gene: TRBV2; D gene: -; CDR3 length: 14; J gene: TRBJ1-3; clone size: -; CDR3 DNA: TGTGCCAACCTCGGACCAGGGAAAGGAAACACCATATATTTT; CDR3 protein: CANLGPGKGNTIYF
V gene: TRBV6-2/TRBV6-3; D gene: -; CDR3 length: 15; J gene: TRBJ2-1; clone size: few; CDR3 DNA: TGTGCCAGCAGTTACTCGTCGGGACTCTACAATGAGCAGTTCTTC; CDR3 protein: CASSYSSGLYNEQFF
V gene: TRBV6-1; D gene: -; CDR3 length: 13; J gene: TRBJ1-1; clone size: few; CDR3 DNA: TGTGCCAGCATTCTACAGGGTAGAACTGAAGCTTTCTTT; CDR3 protein: CASILQGRTEAFF
V gene: TRBV27; D gene: TRBD1; CDR3 length: 14; J gene: TRBJ2-7; clone size: many; CDR3 DNA: TGTGCCAGCAGCCCCGGGACAGCATTATACGAGCAGTACTTC; CDR3 protein: CASSPGTALYEQYF
V gene: TRBV12-5; D gene: TRBD1; CDR3 length: 17; J gene: TRBJ2-6; clone size: few; CDR3 DNA: TGTGCTAGTGGTTTGCCGACAGGGTATATTGGGGCCAACGTCCTGACTTTC; CDR3 protein: CASGLPTGYIGANVLTF
V gene: TRBV27; D gene: TRBD1; CDR3 length: 15; J gene: TRBJ1-1; clone size: -; CDR3 DNA: TGTGCCAGCAGTTTATCACGAGGGGGCAGGACTGAAGCTTTCTTT; CDR3 protein: CASSLSRGGRTEAFF
V gene: TRBV28; D gene: -; CDR3 length: 13; J gene: TRBJ1-4; clone size: -; CDR3 DNA: TGTGCCAGCAGCCTACAGGGAAGGGAAAAACTGTTTTTT; CDR3 protein: CASSLQGREKLFF
V gene: TRBV7-8; D gene: TRBD2; CDR3 length: 18; J gene: TRBJ2-3; clone size: many; CDR3 DNA: TGTGCCAGCAGTTTTTGGGGGGGGGTGTCCCCTGGAACAGATACGCAGTATTTT; CDR3 protein: CASSFWGGVSPGTDTQYF